A single T cell receptor beta chain is shown here with its context. Its antigen remains unknown. TCRdb used MiXCR to reprocess the 5' RACE reads, holding one entry per CDR3 protein. The table has roughly 180,000 distinct CDR3 sequences, 9.8% seen once. The CDR3 extends over 15 amino acids. CDR1 is DFQATT and CDR2 is SNEGSKA in the germline V gene (reference sequence). The trim removed 6 bases at V and 2 bases at J, leaving 10 bases unmatched. The data are from a study of CD8 T cells in ankylosing spondylitis. Study findings and constraints: Reports say disease-linked clones showed up significantly more in matched ankylosing spondylitis synovial fluid. In ankylosing spondylitis blood, a motif of roughly eight highly homologous TCR beta variants appeared characteristic. In reactive arthritis synovial fluid and blood, some motif variants had been reported before.

The clonotype originates from a female donor with ankylosing spondylitis or in good health (not recorded which). The rearrangement links TRBV20-1 to TRBJ2-1, with TRBD2 identical over 7 bases. The sample taken for sequencing was blood, either unsorted or a sorted T cell fraction (not recorded which). The CDR3 spells CSATRDYHTYNEQFF. The CDR3 region has the DNA TGCAGTGCGACGCGGGACTACCATACCTACAATGAGCAGTTCTTC.